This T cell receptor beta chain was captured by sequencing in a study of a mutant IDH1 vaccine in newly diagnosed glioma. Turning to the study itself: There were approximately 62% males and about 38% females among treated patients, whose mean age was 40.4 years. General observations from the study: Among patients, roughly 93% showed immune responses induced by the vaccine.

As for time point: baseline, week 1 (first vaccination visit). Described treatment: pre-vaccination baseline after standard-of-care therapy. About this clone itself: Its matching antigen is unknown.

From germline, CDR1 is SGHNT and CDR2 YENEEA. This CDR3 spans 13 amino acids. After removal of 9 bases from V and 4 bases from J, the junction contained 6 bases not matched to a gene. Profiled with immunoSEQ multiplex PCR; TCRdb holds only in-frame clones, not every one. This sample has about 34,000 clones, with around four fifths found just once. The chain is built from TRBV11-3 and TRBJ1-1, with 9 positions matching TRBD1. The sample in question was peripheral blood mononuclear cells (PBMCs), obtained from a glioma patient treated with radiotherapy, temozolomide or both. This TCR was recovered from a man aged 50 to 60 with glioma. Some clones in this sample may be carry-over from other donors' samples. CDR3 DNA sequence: TGTGCCAGTAAACAGGGGGCCAGCACTGAAGCTTTCTTT. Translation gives CASKQGASTEAFF.